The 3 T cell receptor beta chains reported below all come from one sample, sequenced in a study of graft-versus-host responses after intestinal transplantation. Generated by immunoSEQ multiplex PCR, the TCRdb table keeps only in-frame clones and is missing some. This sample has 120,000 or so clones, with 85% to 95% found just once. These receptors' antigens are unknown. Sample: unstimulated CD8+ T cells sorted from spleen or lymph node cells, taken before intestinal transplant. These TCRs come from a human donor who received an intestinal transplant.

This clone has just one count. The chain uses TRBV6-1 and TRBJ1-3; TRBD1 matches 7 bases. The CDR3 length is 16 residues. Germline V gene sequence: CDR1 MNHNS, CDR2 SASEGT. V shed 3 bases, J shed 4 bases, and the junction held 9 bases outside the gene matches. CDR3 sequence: CASSERTGALGNTIYF. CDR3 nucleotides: TGTGCCAGCAGTGAGAGAACAGGGGCCTTGGGAAACACCATATATTTT.

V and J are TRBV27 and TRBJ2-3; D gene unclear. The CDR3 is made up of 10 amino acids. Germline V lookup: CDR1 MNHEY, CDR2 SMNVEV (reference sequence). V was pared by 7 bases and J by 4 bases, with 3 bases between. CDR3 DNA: TGTGCCAGCACCGCAGATACGCAGTATTTT. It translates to CASTADTQYF.

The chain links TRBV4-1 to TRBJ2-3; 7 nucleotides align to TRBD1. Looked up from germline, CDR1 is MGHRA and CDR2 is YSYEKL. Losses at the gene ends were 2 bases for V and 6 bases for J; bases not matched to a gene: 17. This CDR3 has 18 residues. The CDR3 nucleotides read TGCGCCAGCAGCCAACCCGCTGCCGGGACAGTGTTAGTCGATACGCAGTATTTT. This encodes CASSQPAAGTVLVDTQYF.